This paragraph reports one T cell receptor (beta chain). No cognate antigen has been identified for it. Nothing much larger sits one base from this clone, and base qualities are not available. The record originates from a study of blood T cell repertoires in COVID-19 (dated by TCRdb to about 2020). About the full investigation: Collaborator samples came from the United States, Italy and Spain and covered acute and convalescent phases of COVID-19. The prospective study material was composed of cDNA or gDNA derived from T cells, B-cell-depleted T cells, or PBMCs. Samples came from the ongoing ImmuneRACE study (first 160 participants) plus 1,254 subjects from 6 global collaborators. A freely available public database, intended as a resource for researchers studying the immune response to SARS-CoV-2, is where the repertoires were released. Where available, HLA class I and class II types were obtained from metadata supplied by the sample provider rather than from assay-based typing. Deeply sampled blood TCRbeta repertoires from subjects exposed to, actively infected with, or recovered from COVID-19 were included in the dataset. Nearly every sample came with metadata listing a de-identified subject ID, COVID-19 status, age in years and sex. The paper's findings and limits, for the study overall: Clinical and demographic metadata were provided uncurated, with the amount varying by source and participant.

At one collaborating source in Seattle, patients were enrolled during active infection and were followed longitudinally through the course of disease. Whole blood was collected in K2EDTA tubes by collaborating institutions according to the institutions' own protocols. For TCRbeta analysis, collaborator samples were shipped as frozen whole blood, as isolated PBMCs, or as DNA extracted from either sample type. V and J are truncated by 5 bases and 5 bases respectively, leaving an intervening sequence of 13 bases. The germline V gene gives CDR1 as KGHSH and CDR2 as LQKENI. The CDR3 runs 14 residues from the cysteine to the phenylalanine. Only the CDR3 region is kept as DNA, spanning 42 bases read in frame from base 1. The immunoSEQ Assay, a bias-controlled multiplex PCR, was used to amplify TCRbeta CDR3 regions from genomic DNA. In the source study's methods: The number of nucleated cells in each sample was estimated by amplification of reference gene primers within the assay. Sequence reads were collapsed and filtered to measure the absolute abundance of every unique TCRbeta CDR3 rearrangement. For each sample, productive Simpson clonality was calculated as the square root of Simpson's diversity index over productive rearrangements. TCRdb took this table from immuneACCESS and kept in-frame rearrangements with V and J called. Such tables lack part of the clones; where checked against another copy, unresolved V genes explain under half of the gap, and the rest is unexplained. V, J and clone size are taken as reported in that table, and D and trimming were inferred from the DNA itself. This sample is represented by 150,000 to 200,000 clones; 70% to 90% of them were singletons. The ten top clones hold 6.9% of the sample.

The TCR sequence derives from an older man with COVID-19, enrolled during active disease. Sample: peripheral blood. This receptor chain uses TRBV18 and TRBJ1-3; TRBD1 is a possible D gene, resting on 6 matching bases. The DNA reads TGTGCCAGCTCAACAGGGACGGATAGAAACACCATATATTTT. The resulting protein is CASSTGTDRNTIYF.